This TCR beta chain is from a study of follicular helper T cells after annual influenza vaccination. As for the study in general: Days 0, 7 and 28 post-vaccination were the blood draw times.

Time point of the sample: 2015-2016 season, pre-vaccination. Excluded were substance abuse, HIV/AIDS, active cancer, immunomodulatory drugs and active illness. Clones were sequenced by immunoSEQ multiplex PCR, and TCRdb holds only the in-frame ones, with some missing. This sample yields 9,500 to 15,000 clones, of which more than 75% are seen a single time; 3.6% belongs to the top ten. The sequencing here drew on CXCR5+ CD38- circulating T follicular helper cells from blood, taken on the day of influenza vaccination. Subset defined: circulating Tfh, non-naive CD4+CXCR5+PD-1+ (ICOS+CD38+ or ICOS-CD38-). The clonotype comes from an adult who received the influenza vaccine.

Here the CDR3 DNA reads TGTGCCAGCACCGTTGGGGTTAGGGATGGCTACACCTTC. It encodes CASTVGVRDGYTF. The chain is built from TRBV2 and TRBJ1-2, with no clear D. The length of the CDR3 is 13 residues. V was cut by 7 bases and J by 6 bases, with 15 bases left in between. Germline V CDR1 and CDR2: SNHLY, FYNNEI.